The present TCR beta chain was sequenced within a study of blood T cell repertoires in COVID-19. This clone was observed a single time. In the original analysis: Reference gene primer amplification in the assay estimated nucleated cell counts. TCRdb's table, derived via immunoSEQ multiplex PCR, lists solely in-frame clones and lacks some. That table is the source of V, J and clone size, and D and trimming were worked out from the DNA. This sample has over 200,000 clones; 65% to 85% occur once, and the top ten carry approximately 7.3%. V was pared by 5 bases and J by 1 base, with 11 bases between. The germline gives CDR1 MNHEY, CDR2 SVGAGI. This CDR3 is built from 14 residues.

This chain connects TRBV6-5 to TRBJ1-1; maybe TRBD1 (6 bases). Specimen: PBMCs or T cells enriched from blood (not recorded which). The clonotype comes from a woman between 40 and 55 years old who had recovered from COVID-19. DNA of the CDR3: TGTGCCAGCAGTACTGGACAGAGGAACACTGAAGCTTTCTTT. It encodes CASSTGQRNTEAFF.